The 29 T cell receptor beta chains below all came from one sample that was sequenced in a study of cytomegalovirus exposure and HLA in healthy donors. The PCR used 60 Vbeta and 13 Jbeta primers. Generated by immunoSEQ multiplex PCR, the TCRdb table keeps only in-frame clones and is missing some. The data contain some 160,000 clones, around 83% of them singletons. The sample comprised PBMCs. All receptors come from a man aged 50 or older in good health and CMV-seropositive.

The chain joins TRBV6-6 to TRBJ1-2; no clear D gene. The CDR3 is 16 amino acids. Germline CDR1 MNHNY, CDR2 SVGAGI (reference sequence). Trimming shortened V by 5 bases and J by 2 bases, and 18 bases separated the two germline ends. CDR3 region: CASSLTLDPGNYGYTF. The CDR3 coding sequence is TGTGCCAGCAGTCTTACCCTTGACCCGGGAAACTATGGCTACACCTTC.

A remark on this clone: Other DNA sequences within the sample encode an identical CDR3. The chain joins TRBV7-3 to TRBJ2-1; the D gene is possibly TRBD2 (5 bases). The CDR3 length is 13 residues. Trimming cost V 4 bases and J 3 bases, with 7 bases left between them. Germline lookup yields CDR1 SGHTA and CDR2 FQGTGA. The CDR3 sequence: CASSSGLYNEQFF. Written as DNA, the CDR3 is TGTGCCAGCAGCTCCGGACTCTACAATGAGCAGTTCTTC.

The genes are TRBV5-6 and TRBJ2-7; 13 bases line up with TRBD2. Unmatched junction bases numbered 4, after V lost 4 bases and J lost 3 bases. Germline V lookup: CDR1 SGHDT, CDR2 YYEEEE. This CDR3 spans 15 amino acids. The CDR3 coding sequence is TGTGCCAGCAGCAAGAGGACTAGCGGGGGCTACGAGCAGTACTTC. Protein sequence: CASSKRTSGGYEQYF.

V usage is TRBV5-5 and J usage is TRBJ1-1, with a weak D call TRBD1 (6 bases). V lost 1 base and J lost 0, with 7 bases in between. Germline lookup yields CDR1 SGHKS and CDR2 YYEKEE (reference sequence). This CDR3 contains 14 residues. The CDR3 is CASSLQGMNTEAFF. CDR3 bases: TGTGCCAGCAGCTTGCAGGGGATGAACACTGAAGCTTTCTTT.

This chain links TRBV2 with TRBJ1-2; no definite D call. CDR1 SNHLY and CDR2 FYNNEI come from the germline V gene. The CDR3 covers 17 residues. V was trimmed by 0 bases and J by 2 bases, leaving 16 bases between them. DNA of the CDR3: TGTGCCAGCAGTGAAGCGTGGAGAGGGAGGCCGAACTATGGCTACACCTTC. Its protein product is CASSEAWRGRPNYGYTF. Looking up the rest from reference TRBV2 and TRBJ1-2 gives the full variable domain: EPEVTQTPSHQVTQMGQEVILRCVPISNHLYFYWYRQILGQKVEFLVSFYNNEISEKSEIFDDQFSVERPDGSNFTLKIRSTKLEDSAMYFCASSEAWRGRPNYGYTFGSGTRLTVV.

The chain carries TRBV14 and TRBJ2-2; TRBD1 is a possible D gene (5 bases). Deletions cut 2 bases from V and 0 bases from J, with 16 bases between. CDR1 is SGHDN and CDR2 is FVKESK in the germline V gene. CDR3 length: 18 residues. The CDR3 is CASSQWGLRHANTGELFF. Here the CDR3 DNA reads TGTGCCAGCAGCCAATGGGGCCTGCGGCACGCGAACACCGGGGAGCTGTTTTTT.

V gene TRBV7-8 combines with J gene TRBJ2-7; 7 bases map to TRBD2. The CDR3 extends over 16 amino acids. The V and J ends lost 0 bases and 3 bases, in that order; junction bases with no gene match: 8. Germline V gene lookup returns CDR1 SGHVS and CDR2 FQNEAQ. CDR3 coding DNA: TGTGCCAGCAGCTTAGCGCCTGGCGGGGGTGGCTACGAGCAGTACTTC. The encoded protein is CASSLAPGGGGYEQYF.

V is TRBV2 and J is TRBJ1-4, with 9 bases that match TRBD1. With V trimmed by 6 bases and J by 8 bases, 4 bases remained unmatched. Germline assignment: CDR1 SNHLY and CDR2 FYNNEI. The CDR3 extends over 13 amino acids. The CDR3 sequence: CASRLTGGEKLFF. The CDR3 DNA reads as TGTGCCAGCAGGCTGACAGGGGGGGAAAAACTGTTTTTT.

The chain links TRBV6-5 to TRBJ2-7; 8 bases agree with TRBD1. The germline CDR1 and CDR2 sequences are MNHEY and SVGAGI. Trimming cost V 0 bases and J 5 bases; bases outside gene matches: 6. CDR3 length: 15 residues. CDR3 residues: CASSYSSTGVDEQYV. DNA of the CDR3: TGTGCCAGCAGTTACTCGTCGACAGGGGTGGACGAGCAGTACGTC.

As concerns this clone: Different DNA sequences within this sample yield the same CDR3. The chain is built from TRBV18 and TRBJ2-2; a weak D match, TRBD2 (7 bases). The germline V and J ends were trimmed by 3 bases and 0 bases, with 17 bases remaining between them. The CDR3 spans 18 residues. CDR1 and CDR2 (germline): KGHSH, LQKENI. The CDR3 spells CASSPLWGGRANTGELFF. The DNA for the CDR3 is TGTGCCAGCTCACCGTTGTGGGGGGGCCGCGCGAACACCGGGGAGCTGTTTTTT.

As concerns this clone: At one of its ends the junction is not consistent with the germline gene, which may arise from a read error. The chain is built from TRBV13 and TRBJ2-6, with D possibly matching TRBD1 (5 bases). The germline CDR1 and CDR2 sequences are PRHDT and FYEKMQ (reference sequence). CDR3 length: 15 residues. CDR3 DNA sequence: TGTGCCAGCAGCTTAGATCAGGCTGGGGCCAACGGCCTGACTTTC. It codes for CASSLDQAGANGLTF.

This chain links TRBV27 with TRBJ1-4, with 12 bases lining up with TRBD1. This CDR3 is 16 amino acids long. Trimming removed 6 bases from V and 4 bases from J; junction bases left unmatched: 6. CDR1 and CDR2 from the germline V gene are MNHEY and SMNVEV (reference sequence). The CDR3 is CASSPGTGGFNEKLFF. In nucleotides, the CDR3 is TGTGCCAGCAGCCCCGGGACAGGGGGCTTTAATGAAAAACTGTTTTTT.

This chain connects TRBV6-1 to TRBJ1-4; 8 nucleotides align to TRBD1. V lost 6 bases to trimming and J lost 7 bases; unmatched junction nucleotides: 7. Looked up from germline, CDR1 is MNHNS and CDR2 is SASEGT. CDR3 size: 14 residues. This chain's CDR3 is CASRDRGRSEKLFF. The CDR3 region has the DNA TGTGCCAGCAGAGACAGGGGTCGAAGTGAAAAACTGTTTTTT.

The genes are TRBV5-1 and TRBJ2-2; unclear D gene. The ends were cut back, 0 bases at V and 8 bases at J, with 5 bases in the middle. Germline V gene lookup returns CDR1 SGHRS and CDR2 YFSETQ. CDR3 length equals 12 residues. The CDR3 sequence is CASSLVSGELFF. CDR3 in DNA: TGCGCCAGCAGCTTGGTTTCGGGGGAGCTGTTTTTT.

The genes are TRBV19 and TRBJ2-1, with 14 nucleotides matching TRBD2. CDR1 is LNHDA, CDR2 SQIVND, per germline (reference sequence). The V gene end was trimmed by 4 bases and the J gene end by 8 bases; junction bases not matched to a gene: 16. The CDR3 consists of 19 residues. The CDR3 spells CASSSIGTSGSVGSDEQFF. The CDR3 bases are TGTGCCAGTAGTAGTATCGGGACTAGCGGGAGCGTTGGTAGCGATGAGCAGTTCTTC.

Only a few counts were recorded for this clone. This rearrangement joins TRBV6-1 to TRBJ2-3, with 8 positions matching TRBD2. CDR3 length: 15 residues. CDR1 MNHNS and CDR2 SASEGT come from the germline V gene. The trim removed 8 bases at V and 0 bases at J, leaving 7 bases unmatched. The CDR3 sequence is CASQDIAGSTDTQYF. The CDR3 nucleotides are TGTGCCAGCCAAGACATAGCGGGAAGCACAGATACGCAGTATTTT.

The DNA of the CDR3 is TGTGCCAGCAGCACCTTACAGGGACGCTTCGACTACACCTTC. This encodes CASSTLQGRFDYTF. The J gene is TRBJ1-2, the V gene TRBV11-2; possibly TRBD1 for D (6 bases). The germline CDR1 and CDR2 sequences are SGHAT and FQNNGV. Trimming took off 5 bases at V and 10 bases at J, with 20 bases between the two ends. The CDR3 contains 14 residues.

The chain carries TRBV7-9 and TRBJ2-4; 12 positions match TRBD2. CDR1 and CDR2 from the germline V gene are SEHNR and FQNEAQ (reference sequence). J was trimmed by 3 bases and V by 5 bases; bases with no gene match: 11. The CDR3 sequence is 18 residues long. The CDR3 sequence: CASSPDLAGGPGKNIQYF. The DNA of the CDR3 is TGTGCCAGCAGCCCCGATCTAGCGGGAGGGCCGGGCAAAAACATTCAGTACTTC.

This rearrangement joins TRBV10-3 to TRBJ2-5, with a weak D call TRBD1 (5 bases). The J call may be wrong; the DNA end is better matched by TRBJ2-7. The germline gives CDR1 ENHRY, CDR2 SYGVKD. This CDR3 has 12 residues. The CDR3: CAISDRGYEQYF. As DNA, the CDR3 is TGTGCCATCAGTGATAGGGGTTACGAGCAGTACTTC.

With respect to this clone: Within the sample, other DNA sequences also encode this same CDR3. The V call is TRBV28, the J call TRBJ1-5, with 7 bases fitting TRBD1. Germline V gene lookup returns CDR1 MDHEN and CDR2 SYDVKM. CDR3 length: 15 amino acids. V shed 6 bases, J shed 0 bases, and the junction held 5 bases outside the gene matches. CDR3 coding DNA: TGTGCCAGCAGATGGACAGGATATAGCAATCAGCCCCAGCATTTT. Translating it yields CASRWTGYSNQPQHF.

Only a few counts were recorded for this clone. The chain is built from TRBV6-1 and TRBJ1-5; 7 bases map to TRBD1. The CDR3 length is 16 residues. Germline lookup yields CDR1 MNHNS and CDR2 SASEGT. V was clipped by 1 base and J by 2 bases; unmatched bases: 5. DNA of the CDR3: TGTGCCAGCAGTGAAGGGTGGGGACAGCGCAATCAGCCCCAGCATTTT. Translated, it gives CASSEGWGQRNQPQHF.

The chain combines TRBV5-4 with TRBJ2-7; 12 nucleotides align to TRBD2. This CDR3 is 16 amino acids long. Germline-derived CDR1 and CDR2 are SGHNT and YYREEE (reference sequence). J gave up 5 bases and V 4 bases, and 10 bases lay outside the gene matches. The CDR3 DNA sequence: TGTGCCAGCAGCCTTCGACTAGCGGGGGCAACAGACGAGCAGTACGTC. This gives the protein CASSLRLAGATDEQYV.

On this clone itself: The same CDR3 can be traced to other DNA sequences in this sample. The chain links TRBV9 to TRBJ1-2; D possibly corresponds to TRBD1 (5 bases). Trimming stripped 0 bases from V and 1 base from J, with 7 bases between. The CDR3 is 14 amino acids. Germline V lookup: CDR1 SGDLS, CDR2 YYNGEE. As DNA, the CDR3 is TGTGCCAGCAGCGTAGTCGGGGGTAACTATGGCTACACCTTC. Translating gives CASSVVGGNYGYTF.

The chain links TRBV9 to TRBJ1-1; D is unresolved. The CDR3 has 14 amino acids. Trimming stripped 4 bases from V and 0 bases from J, with 10 bases between. Germline V gives CDR1 SGDLS, CDR2 YYNGEE. The CDR3 reads CASSSAGLNTEAFF. The CDR3 DNA reads as TGTGCCAGCAGCAGCGCGGGCTTGAACACTGAAGCTTTCTTT.

V usage is TRBV14 and J usage is TRBJ1-3; D is possibly TRBD1 (5 bases). The germline CDR1 and CDR2 sequences are SGHDN and FVKESK. The CDR3 loop spans 14 amino acids. V lost 1 base and J 4 bases, leaving 8 bases between the germline ends. The CDR3 protein is CASSQAGKGNTIYF. Written as DNA, the CDR3 is TGTGCCAGCAGCCAAGCAGGGAAAGGAAACACCATATATTTT.

The chain is built from TRBV30 and TRBJ2-5; D perhaps matches TRBD1 (6 bases). Per the germline V gene, CDR1 is GTSNPN and CDR2 is SVGIG (reference sequence). The CDR3 extends over 15 amino acids. The V and J ends lost 0 bases and 2 bases respectively, with 13 bases between them. CDR3 in amino acids: CAWSVWGRGQETQYF. The DNA of the CDR3 is TGTGCCTGGAGTGTATGGGGCAGGGGACAAGAGACCCAGTACTTC.

Worth noting for this clone: Other nucleotide sequences in the sample specify the same CDR3. The chain carries TRBV5-1 and TRBJ2-5; 10 bases are a match to TRBD2. Germline-derived CDR1 and CDR2 are SGHRS and YFSETQ. Unmatched junction bases numbered 0, after V lost 2 bases and J lost 2 bases. The CDR3 consists of 14 residues. The CDR3 region has the DNA TGCGCCAGCAGCTTAGCGGGGGGGCAAGAGACCCAGTACTTC. It specifies CASSLAGGQETQYF. Complete variable domain (other parts from reference TRBV5-1 and TRBJ2-5): KAGVTQTPRYLIKTRGQQVTLSCSPISGHRSVSWYQQTPGQGLQFLFEYFSETQRNKGNFPGRFSGRQFSNSRSEMNVSTLELGDSALYLCASSLAGGQETQYFGPGTRLLVL.

This sequence joins TRBV9 and TRBJ2-2; 7 nucleotides agree with TRBD2. The V and J ends lost 0 bases and 2 bases, in that order; junction bases with no gene match: 10. The CDR3 sequence is 18 residues long. The germline V gene has CDR1 SGDLS and CDR2 YYNGEE. The CDR3 reads CASSVAGGLRYNTGELFF. For the CDR3, the DNA is TGTGCCAGCAGCGTAGCGGGGGGACTCCGATATAACACCGGGGAGCTGTTTTTT.

The V gene is TRBV18, the J gene TRBJ2-4; D possibly corresponds to TRBD1 (5 bases). The CDR3 covers 19 residues. Germline V lookup: CDR1 KGHSH, CDR2 LQKENI. V lost 2 bases, J lost 0 bases, and 20 bases lay in between. CDR3 sequence (DNA): TGTGCCAGCTCACCAAAGCCAGGGCTTAATGCGGCAGCCAAAAACATTCAGTACTTC. Translating gives CASSPKPGLNAAAKNIQYF.